This TCR beta chain was sequenced for a study of identical twins. The V gene lost 3 bases and the J gene lost 6 bases, with 8 bases spanning the gap. This CDR3 region has 12 residues. CDR1 and CDR2 from the germline V gene are SGHRS and YFSETQ. Study-wide results and limits: With monozygotic twins, out-of-frame TCR alpha sharing exceeded what models estimated.

TCRdb reprocessed the 5' RACE reads with MiXCR, giving one entry per CDR3 protein. Of roughly 770,000 distinct CDR3 sequences in the sample, 15% to 20% were seen once. This clonotype was detected a few times. The antigen remains unidentified. These same data were also listed under a study on T cells expressing NK-cell markers. According to that study: It was sorted CD3+CD56+NKG2C+, CD3+CD56+NKG2C- and CD3+CD56-NKG2C+ T cells that supplied the TCR beta repertoires. One of the eight sequenced donors was seronegative, whereas the other seven were HCMV-seropositive. The CD3+CD56-NKG2C+ fraction was also led by these clonotypes in a handful of donors.

The chain has TRBV5-1 and TRBJ2-3; D unclear. The sequencing sample was made of PBMCs. The TCR sequence derives from a woman aged 18-35 years in good health. The CDR3 nucleotides are TGCGCCAGCAGCTGGAGACGGGATACGCAGTATTTT. It translates to CASSWRRDTQYF.